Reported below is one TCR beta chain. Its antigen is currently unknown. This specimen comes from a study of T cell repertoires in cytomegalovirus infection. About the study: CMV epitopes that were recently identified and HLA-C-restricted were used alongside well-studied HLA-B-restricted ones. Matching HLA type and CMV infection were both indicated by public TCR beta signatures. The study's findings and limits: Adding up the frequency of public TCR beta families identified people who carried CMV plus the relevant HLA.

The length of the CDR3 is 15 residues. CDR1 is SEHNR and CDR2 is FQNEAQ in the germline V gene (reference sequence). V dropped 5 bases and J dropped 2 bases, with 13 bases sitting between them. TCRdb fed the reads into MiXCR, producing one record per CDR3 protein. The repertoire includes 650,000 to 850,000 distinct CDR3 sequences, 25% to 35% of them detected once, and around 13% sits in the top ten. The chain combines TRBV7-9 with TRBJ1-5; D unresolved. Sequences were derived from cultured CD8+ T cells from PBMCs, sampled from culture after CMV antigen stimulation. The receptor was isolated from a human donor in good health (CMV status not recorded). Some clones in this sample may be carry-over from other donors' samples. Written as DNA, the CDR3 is TGTGCCAGCAGCCCGGATTTTTATGGCAATCAGCCCCAGCATTTT. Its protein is CASSPDFYGNQPQHF.